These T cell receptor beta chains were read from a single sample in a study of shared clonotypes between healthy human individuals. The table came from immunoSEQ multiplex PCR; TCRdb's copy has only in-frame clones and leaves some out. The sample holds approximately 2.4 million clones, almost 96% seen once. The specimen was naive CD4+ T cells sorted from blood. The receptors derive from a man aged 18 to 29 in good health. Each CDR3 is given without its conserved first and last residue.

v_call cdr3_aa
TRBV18 ASSPPARGQETQY
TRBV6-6 ASSTGQTMNTEAF
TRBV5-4 ASSLDTPTYNEQF
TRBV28 ASPGTGGMNTEAF
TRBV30 AWTQGWADTQY
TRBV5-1 ASSLDGGWPQH
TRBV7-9 ASSLTRAGKDIQY
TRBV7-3 ASSLMSGTSYNEQF
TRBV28 ASSESSGSNQPQH
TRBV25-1 ASRSNTGTDYEQY
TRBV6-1 ASGRRGTEAF
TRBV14 ASSHPQGNPSGNTIY
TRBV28 ASSLTGVGVYSNQPQH
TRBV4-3 ASSRSLGLGYT
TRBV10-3 AISDEVVGYEQY
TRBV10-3 AISDGENTEAF
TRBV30 AWRHSGTDYGYT
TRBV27 ASSLSRRQMNTEAF
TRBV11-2 ASSLDLASFEQY
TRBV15 ATSRDGSGRGYEQY
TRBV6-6 ASSRNRDRGSYEQY
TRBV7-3 ASRTGNTGELF
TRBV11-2 ASSPDGHNQPQH
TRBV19 ASTPRAGTGELF
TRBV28 ASIGGKGQPQH
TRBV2 ASSELGLNQPQH
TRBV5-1 ASSFLAGGRDEQF
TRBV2 ASSEESSYNSPLH
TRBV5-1 ASSLAGDGREQY
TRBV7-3 ASSLAGGQGALGYT
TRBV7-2 ASSLGLLSNSPLH
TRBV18 ASSPRVDTEAF
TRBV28 ASSLGAFATNEKLF
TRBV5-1 ASSWDTDYYNEQF
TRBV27 ASSLAGTSGRGSYNEQF
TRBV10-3 AIRSGGPADTQY
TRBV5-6 ASSLAGGRPNEKLF
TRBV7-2 ASSPSQSGVQY
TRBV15 ATGTSNTGELF
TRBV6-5 ASSYSAPGNSPLH
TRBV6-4 ASSDPLGLVVSGDTQY
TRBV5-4 ASSWGTGDDYGYT
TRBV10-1 ASSPDSYEQY
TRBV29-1 SVERESEQY
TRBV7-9 ASSLTRGSEAF
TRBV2 ASSVGASSYEQY
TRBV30 AWSGAVEQF
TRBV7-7 ASSVNRGETQY
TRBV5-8 ASSLDRNTEAF
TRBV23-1 ASSPGGQDYYEQY
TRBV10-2 ASTAQTGGYNSPLH
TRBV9 ASSVTSGSYNEQF
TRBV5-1 ASSLDPTTYEQY